The clone carrying this T cell receptor (beta chain) was seen repeatedly, ten times or more. Its matching antigen is unknown. Making the TCR beta libraries involved quantitative 5'-RACE with molecular barcodes. A single record per CDR3 protein comes from TCRdb applying MiXCR to the 5' RACE reads. The table lists 150,000 to 200,000 distinct CDR3 sequences, 11% of them singletons, with roughly 29% in the top ten. The data stem from a study of CD8 T cells in ankylosing spondylitis. Study-wide results and limits: Some of these motif variants have turned up before, in reports on reactive arthritis synovial fluid and blood. Within matched ankylosing spondylitis synovial fluid, disease-linked clones were reportedly significantly enriched. A motif of 7 to 9 highly homologous TCR beta variants was seen as apparently characteristic of ankylosing spondylitis blood.

V gave up 5 bases and J gave up 3 bases; unmatched junction bases: 3. This CDR3 is 13 amino acids long. CDR1 is DFQATT, CDR2 SNEGSKA, per germline (reference sequence). This sequence originates from a male donor with ankylosing spondylitis or in good health (not recorded which). The chain carries TRBV20-1 and TRBJ2-5; 10 nucleotides agree with TRBD2. Sequenced input: blood, either unsorted or a sorted T cell fraction (not recorded which). CDR3 sequence reads: CSALSGGEETQYF. In DNA form, the CDR3 reads TGCAGTGCTCTGAGCGGGGGGGAAGAGACCCAGTACTTC.